What follows is one T cell receptor beta chain and its context. Antigen specificity is unknown. This sample was taken from a study of vaccination effects on CD4 cells after COVID-19. Study at large: Antigen-specific CD4+ T cells were expanded with viral peptide pools in the ViraFEST assay before sequencing. Every participant took two doses of the BNT162b2 or mRNA-1273 vaccine. The study's findings and limits: Convalescent patients were scarce, and early post-infection timepoints were absent.

CD4+ T cell isolation took place after more than eight days of culture. On days 3 and 7, fresh IL-2 medium replaced half the medium. The data were produced by immunoSEQ multiplex PCR, yet TCRdb's version contains in-frame clones alone and is incomplete. This table has some 27,000 clones, about 62% appearing once. Germline CDR1 and CDR2: ENHRY and SYGVKD. The J segment lost 1 base and the V segment lost 6 bases, leaving 5 bases of the junction unmatched. The CDR3 is made up of 15 amino acids. The sequence derives from a human donor who received a COVID-19 vaccine. Material: CD4+ T cells from PBMCs cultured without peptide, obtained before COVID-19 vaccination. The chain couples TRBV10-3 to TRBJ1-5; TRBD1 agrees at 8 bases. The CDR3 sequence is CAISPRGQSNQPQHF. The CDR3 nucleotides read TGTGCCATCAGCCCCAGGGGGCAGAGCAATCAGCCCCAGCATTTT.